This T cell receptor (beta chain) was sequenced in a study of cytomegalovirus exposure and HLA in healthy donors (dated by TCRdb to 2017 to 2019). Context from the whole study: An earlier analysis of some 550 of the donors reported about 250 Gb of sequence data and more than 90 million unique TCR beta sequences from around 200 million T cells. An early release covering over 500 HLA-typed donors comprised about 310 gigabases of sequencing data and tens of millions of unique TCR sequences. Of the 300 to 500 genotyped donors, 70% to 90% were placed in the genetic ancestry cluster associated with self-reported Caucasian donors. The study aimed to test whether cataloging public T cell receptors could reveal signatures of past pathogen exposure. The study profiled the T cell repertoires of hundreds of subjects by immunosequencing and related them to cytomegalovirus serostatus. Besides the first cohort of 550 to 750 subjects, a separate validation cohort made up of 120 different subjects was used. High-throughput TCR immunosequencing, statistical association of individual TCRs with disease status, and machine learning were combined to predict cytomegalovirus infection status. A later analysis re-analyzed previously published TCR beta repertoires from roughly 630 donors and added high-resolution HLA genotyping to study TCR occurrence patterns. Rather than drawing on any new phenotypic data, the later analysis identified candidate immune exposures from TCR beta sequences and the way those sequences occurred across donors. In an earlier analysis of 587 of the donors, high-throughput TCR beta sequencing was used to judge whether each TCR beta V gene segment behaved as functional or pseudogenic. Donor age, sex, ethnicity and CMV serostatus were compiled alongside the repertoire data. A later genetic analysis used genome-wide SNP genotypes for about 65% of the roughly 700 donors, treating that subset as a discovery cohort. Every discovery cohort repertoire had been produced on one sequencing platform. Class I and class II HLA loci were covered by the typing at four-digit resolution. The number of donors typed differed by locus, with 629-630 for A, B, C, DRB1 and DQB1, more than 500 for DQA1, about 610 for DPA1, and approximately 470 for DPB1. Several DR-DQ haplotypes were handled as single units for association and clustering, since linkage in the cohort was strong. Among about 400 genotyped donors of the cohort, an average of about 220,000 unique TCR beta nucleotide sequences was sequenced per donor, of which about 19% were non-productive. The study at large found these results: In a later analysis, the rate of TCR association differed among HLA loci, with DRB1 alleles having the most associated TCRs and HLA-C alleles having the fewest. Because the 87-base-pair reads could not distinguish some IMGT-functional V segments, including TRBV6-2 and TRBV6-3, those segments were excluded. Sequencing depth was assumed to be roughly uniform across donors in the presence/absence analyses, though that assumption may not hold. Strong co-occurrence of HLA alleles, especially DR and DQ, made assigning TCR associations to individual alleles difficult. In both the original and validation cohorts, the classifier was reported to diagnose cytomegalovirus status with high specificity and sensitivity. Several of the top co-occurrence clusters appeared to be linked to parvovirus B19, influenza, CMV and Epstein-Barr virus, according to a later analysis. A further reported finding was that TCR beta sequences accurately predicted the HLA-A and HLA-B alleles for most subjects in the first cohort. CMV serostatus was the only immune exposure information available for the cohort. At a false discovery rate of 0.05, a later analysis linked 15,000 to 20,000 TCR beta sequences to specific HLA alleles. In a later analysis, HLA-associated TCR beta chains showed more clonal expansion and lower generation probabilities than non-associated chains that were equally common. A few of the identified cytomegalovirus-associated TCR beta chains were confirmed in vitro to be specific for cytomegalovirus antigens. In a later genetic analysis, a missense DCLRE1C variant was associated with V-gene and J-gene trimming of TCR beta chains, and the association was replicated in an independent cohort. Because counts were too low, under 20 rarely observed V segments, including chromosome 9 orphons, were left out of the earlier analysis of roughly 600 of the donors. Because HLA typing was missing for some donors at each locus, association tests included only the typed subset. Correlated functional status among segregating V segments might be attributable to linkage disequilibrium, but an unknown experimental factor could not be ruled out. In a later genetic analysis, fewer N-insertions in productive TCRs were reported among donors in an Asian-associated ancestry cluster than the approximately 630-donor mean. A total of about 180 TCR beta chains were listed by the study as associated with cytomegalovirus. It was suggested by the authors that the approach could potentially be generalized to other disease states and immunological phenotypes. According to a later analysis, most CMV-associated TCR beta chains appeared to be HLA-restricted, and the HLA associations seemed to be driven largely by CMV exposure. A cluster of highly shared sequence variants was judged likely to represent a technical artifact of the sequencing pipeline. In this cohort, only TCR beta chains were sequenced, and detectable features were limited by the absence of alpha or paired-chain data. In an earlier analysis of approximately 600 of the donors, most TCR beta V segments were observed in productive rearrangements about 87% or about 30% of the time, broadly matching IMGT annotations. Most TCR sequences were observed very rarely across donors, whereas some public TCRs were present in many individuals.

In total, approximately 690 healthy bone marrow donors made up the cohort. Cohort members were all nominally healthy when sampled, although unrecorded immune exposures were likely present. CMV serostatus was positive for roughly 290 and negative for about half of the roughly 700 cohort members, and was not recorded for this donor. Each donor provided a peripheral blood sample, and peripheral blood mononuclear cells were used for TCR beta sequencing. The Qiagen DNeasy Blood Extraction Kit was used to extract genomic DNA from the blood cell samples. The library was prepared using the immunoSEQ multiplex PCR assay. For the multiplex PCR, a mixture combining 60 forward primers for TCR Vbeta segments and 13 reverse primers for TCR Jbeta segments was used. The CDR3 region of rearranged TCR beta genes was amplified from genomic DNA by a multiplex PCR assay. The Illumina HiSeq System was used to sequence the amplified TCR beta libraries as 87-base-pair reads. Processing in the source paper ran as follows. A later analysis tallied about 77 million unique TCR beta chains across the 660 or so repertoires, and some 10 million of those chains were shared by two or more donors. Raw reads were error-corrected and collapsed into unique sequences by a nearest-neighbor algorithm in which closely related sequences were merged to remove PCR and sequencing errors. Alignment of CDR3 sequences to IMGT reference sequences was used to assign V, D and J gene segments. For a sequence to be retained, a match of at least six nucleotides was required to both a V gene segment and a J gene segment. A rearrangement counted as productive if the CDR3 had no stop codons and remained in frame with V and J, and every other rearrangement counted as non-productive. CDR3 was defined by IMGT convention, running from the second conserved V-encoded cysteine to the conserved J-encoded phenylalanine. The earlier analysis of 587 of the donors excluded sequences that lacked an unambiguous match to a single V gene segment. In an earlier analysis of approximately 550 of the donors, V segments were called functional above 56.7% productive rearrangements and were called segregating when the between-donor standard deviation exceeded 5%. A statistical classification framework was built for diagnosing cytomegalovirus status from the catalog of TCR beta chain sequences. In a later analysis, V and J genes were assigned by comparing TCR nucleotide sequences against IMGT/GENE-DB human TR gene sequences. A later analysis assigned CDR3 sequences and most-parsimonious VDJ recombination scenarios with the TCRdist pipeline. In a later analysis, every TCR beta chain was defined by the combination of its CDR3 amino acid sequence and its V-gene family, and reads without a unique V-gene family were dropped. As a way to deal with suspected cross-contamination and a sequencing artifact, a later analysis dropped approximately 570 nucleotide sequences that were highly shared and had low generation probability. In a later analysis, a clonal expansion index was calculated for each public chain from normalized within-repertoire ranks of inferred template counts. Generation probabilities in a later analysis came from a VDJ recombination model fitted to out-of-frame rearrangements, and those results were checked against IGoR. Hypergeometric tests were used in a later analysis to score TCR-TCR, TCR-HLA and TCR-CMV co-occurrence, with a repertoire-size bias correction applied to the TCR pairs. False discovery rates were estimated in a later analysis by permuting HLA or CMV assignments 20 times. In a later analysis, co-occurring TCRs were grouped with DBSCAN, and TCRdist sequence similarity was added when clustering was performed within HLA-allele-positive subsets. For co-occurrence clustering, repertoires with fewer than 30,000 or more than 120,000 public chains were excluded, along with 5 or 6 repertoires with anomalous nucleotide sharing. In its TCRdb copy, this immuneACCESS table keeps in-frame sequences only and misses some clones. Where compared with another copy, unresolved V genes explain less than half of these, and the others have no known cause. V and J calls plus clone size are reproduced from that table; the DNA served to infer D and trimming. This sample lists tens of thousands of clones; roughly 81% were detected once. The leading ten clones occupy 10% to 12% of the sample.

On this clone: The antigen it binds to is not known. Base qualities are not provided; no much larger clone lies one nucleotide away.

The CDR3 covers 16 residues, taking in both the cysteine and the phenylalanine. Only CDR3 DNA remains: 48 bases, in frame from the first base. The germline V gene encodes CDR1 MGHRA and CDR2 YSYEKL. V lost 3 bases and J lost 4 bases, and the count of bases not matched to a germline gene is 10. The sequence was obtained from a human donor in good health. The sequencing input was PBMCs. The chain is made from TRBV4-1 and TRBJ2-5, with TRBD1 identical over 8 junction bases. The nucleotide sequence reads TGCGCCAGCAGCCACCACGATACAACAGGGGGAGAGACCCAGTACTTC. Its protein is CASSHHDTTGGETQYF.